The 27 T cell receptor beta chains given below trace back to one sample, sequenced in a study of blood T cell repertoires in COVID-19. Clones were sequenced by immunoSEQ multiplex PCR, and TCRdb holds only the in-frame ones, with some missing. The sample contains about 180,000 clones, roughly nine tenths of which appear only once. Source material: peripheral blood. The receptor source for this set is a man aged 65 to 79 with active or convalescent COVID-19.

The chain carries TRBV30 and TRBJ1-1, with a tentative D call TRBD1 (6 bases). The CDR3 is 13 residues long. V lost 2 bases, J lost 2 bases, and 9 bases lay in between. Germline CDR1 reads GTSNPN; CDR2 reads SVGIG (reference sequence). The CDR3 loop reads CAWSRDINTEAFF. CDR3 coding DNA: TGTGCCTGGAGTCGGGACATAAACACTGAAGCTTTCTTT.

V gene TRBV5-6 combines with J gene TRBJ1-3; D possibly corresponds to TRBD1 (5 bases). Trimming took off 4 bases at V and 5 bases at J, with 10 bases between the two ends. Germline CDR1 SGHDT, CDR2 YYEEEE. The CDR3 is 13 amino acids. CDR3 sequence: CASSQGERNTIYF. The CDR3 DNA sequence: TGTGCCAGCAGCCAAGGGGAAAGAAACACCATATATTTT. Drawing the rest from reference TRBV5-6 and TRBJ1-3, the complete variable domain is DAGVTQSPTHLIKTRGQQVTLRCSPKSGHDTVSWYQQALGQGPQFIFQYYEEEERQRGNFPDRFSGHQFPNYSSELNVNALLLGDSALYLCASSQGERNTIYFGEGSWLTVV.

This sequence joins TRBV9 and TRBJ1-6, with 8 nucleotides matching TRBD1. Trimming at V came to 2 bases and at J to 4 bases, leaving 2 bases not matched to a gene. The CDR3 extends over 15 amino acids. CDR1 SGDLS and CDR2 YYNGEE come from the germline V gene. CDR3 protein: CASSVNRGYNSPLHF. CDR3 nucleotide sequence: TGTGCCAGCAGCGTGAACAGGGGGTATAATTCACCCCTCCACTTT.

The chain joins TRBV15 to TRBJ2-2; the D is unclear. Germline loops: CDR1 LNHNV, CDR2 YYDKDF (reference sequence). The CDR3 length is 15 residues. V lost 6 bases to trimming and J lost 1 base, with 12 bases between them. The CDR3 bases are TGTGCCACCAGTACCCTAGTTGAGAACACCGGGGAGCTGTTTTTT. It is translated as CATSTLVENTGELFF.

This clone came up once. V gene TRBV7-9 combines with J gene TRBJ2-7, with TRBD2 as a possible D gene (6 bases). Trimming shortened V by 2 bases and J by 6 bases, and 11 bases separated the two germline ends. The CDR3 covers 13 residues. CDR1 and CDR2 (germline): SEHNR, FQNEAQ (reference sequence). The chain's CDR3 is CASSLFQGGEQYF. The CDR3 DNA reads as TGTGCCAGCAGCTTATTTCAGGGAGGCGAGCAGTACTTC.

The chain recombines TRBV7-9 with TRBJ1-1, with TRBD1 matching over 7 bases. The V gene end was trimmed by 3 bases and the J gene end by 6 bases; junction bases not matched to a gene: 4. The CDR3 totals 13 residues. Germline CDR1 reads SEHNR; CDR2 reads FQNEAQ (reference sequence). This chain's CDR3 is CASSLTGIAEAFF. DNA for the CDR3: TGTGCCAGCAGCTTGACAGGGATAGCTGAAGCTTTCTTT.

This chain joins TRBV7-2 and TRBJ1-6; possibly TRBD1 for D (6 bases). V lost 5 bases and J lost 7, with 18 bases in between. This CDR3 spans 16 amino acids. Per germline, CDR1 SGHTA and CDR2 FQGNSA. CDR3 loop: CASSPKAGAENSPLHF. As DNA, the CDR3 is TGTGCCAGCAGCCCCAAGGCGGGGGCGGAAAATTCACCCCTCCACTTT.

V gene TRBV5-6 combines with J gene TRBJ1-2; D gene uncertain. CDR1 SGHDT and CDR2 YYEEEE come from the germline V gene. The ends were cut back, 2 bases at V and 0 bases at J, with 11 bases in the middle. The CDR3 is made up of 15 amino acids. The CDR3 loop reads CASSFLVTANYGYTF. CDR3 sequence (DNA): TGTGCCAGCAGCTTTCTGGTCACAGCTAACTATGGCTACACCTTC.

The genes are TRBV7-9 and TRBJ2-3; the match to TRBD1 covers 11 bases. The V segment lost 6 bases and the J segment 2 bases; nucleotides outside the gene matches: 4. The CDR3 is made up of 15 amino acids. Germline V CDR1 and CDR2: SEHNR, FQNEAQ (reference sequence). CDR3 coding DNA: TGTGCCAGCAGACCGGACAGGGGGCCCACAGATACGCAGTATTTT. Protein: CASRPDRGPTDTQYF.

The chain couples TRBV5-1 to TRBJ1-4; 9 bases agree with TRBD1. Trimming took 4 bases from V and 10 from J; bases not matched to a gene: 20. Germline CDR1 SGHRS, CDR2 YFSETQ. The CDR3 consists of 18 residues. The CDR3 loop is CASSRAGQGVLRGGKLFF. In DNA, the CDR3 is TGCGCCAGCAGCCGTGCGGGACAGGGAGTACTAAGGGGAGGAAAACTGTTTTTT.

The rearrangement joins TRBV5-5 to TRBJ1-5; D is uncertain. Germline-derived CDR1 and CDR2 are SGHKS and YYEKEE (reference sequence). CDR3 length: 16 amino acids. V lost 2 bases and J 0 bases, leaving 12 bases between the germline ends. DNA for the CDR3: TGTGCCAGCAGCTTTGCTAGAGGATATAGCAATCAGCCCCAGCATTTT. It is translated as CASSFARGYSNQPQHF.

J is TRBJ1-2 and V is TRBV7-2; 9 positions match TRBD1. The germline V gene encodes CDR1 SGHTA and CDR2 FQGNSA. With V trimmed by 0 bases and J by 5 bases, 7 bases remained unmatched. The CDR3 loop spans 16 amino acids. In nucleotides, the CDR3 is TGTGCCAGCAGCTTAGCCACCGCGACAGGGGGATATGGCTACACCTTC. It translates to CASSLATATGGYGYTF. The whole variable domain, remainder taken from reference TRBV7-2 and TRBJ1-2, is GAGVSQSPSNKVTEKGKDVELRCDPISGHTALYWYRQSLGQGLEFLIYFQGNSAPDKSGLPSDRFSAERTGGSVSTLTIQRTQQEDSAVYLCASSLATATGGYGYTFGSGTRLTVV.

The gene calls are TRBV24-1 and TRBJ2-1; 7 nucleotides align to TRBD2. Germline values: CDR1 KGHDR, CDR2 SFDVKD. Trimming removed 9 bases from V and 0 bases from J; junction bases left unmatched: 13. This CDR3 contains 17 residues. In DNA, the CDR3 is TGTGCCACCGGGGTTGCTAGCGGATTGAGCTCCTACAATGAGCAGTTCTTC. Translated: CATGVASGLSSYNEQFF.

The chain uses TRBV27 and TRBJ1-2, with D possibly matching TRBD1 (5 bases). Trimming pared 4 bases from V and 8 bases from J, leaving 11 bases between. CDR1 and CDR2 from the germline V gene are MNHEY and SMNVEV (reference sequence). The CDR3 spans 12 residues. The CDR3 sequence is CASSSPGYGYTF. Here the CDR3 DNA reads TGTGCCAGCAGTTCCCCAGGGTACGGCTACACCTTC.

The chain has TRBV13 and TRBJ2-1; TRBD2 matches 14 bases. CDR3 length: 18 amino acids. The germline V gene has CDR1 PRHDT and CDR2 FYEKMQ (reference sequence). The V segment lost 1 base and the J segment 8 bases; nucleotides outside the gene matches: 10. The CDR3 nucleotides are TGTGCCAGCAGCTTAGAGCCCTTGGGACTAGCGGGAGACGATGAGCAGTTCTTC. Protein sequence: CASSLEPLGLAGDDEQFF.

This clone was seen once. V usage is TRBV28 and J usage is TRBJ1-1, with D possibly matching TRBD1 (6 bases). V was pared by 4 bases and J by 6 bases, with 15 bases between. The CDR3 is made up of 14 amino acids. Germline CDR1 and CDR2: MDHEN and SYDVKM. The DNA of the CDR3 is TGTGCCAGCAGTTCCTCAGGGGTCGGGGCTGAAGCTTTCTTT. Its protein is CASSSSGVGAEAFF.

The chain employs TRBV2 and TRBJ2-5; 7 bases map to TRBD2. V shed 7 bases and J 5 bases; nucleotides not matched to a gene: 7. Looked up from germline, CDR1 is SNHLY and CDR2 is FYNNEI. The CDR3 runs 13 residues. The CDR3 DNA follows: TGTGCCAGCATTATGACTAGCTATGAGACCCAGTACTTC. It codes for CASIMTSYETQYF.

The chain combines TRBV18 with TRBJ1-1, with 8 nucleotides matching TRBD1. The CDR3 extends over 15 amino acids. V lost 3 bases to trimming and J lost 1 base; unmatched junction nucleotides: 4. Germline values: CDR1 KGHSH, CDR2 LQKENI. CDR3 in amino acids: CASSPVQGGNTEAFF. In DNA, the CDR3 is TGTGCCAGCTCACCCGTACAGGGGGGGAACACTGAAGCTTTCTTT.

This clone was seen a few times. The CDR3 is CSVGQTNTEAFF. As DNA, the CDR3 is TGCAGCGTTGGACAGACGAACACTGAAGCTTTCTTT. The chain is built from TRBV29-1 and TRBJ1-1; tentative D call: TRBD1 (5 bases). In germline, CDR1 is SQVTM, CDR2 ANQGSEA. V lost 4 bases, J lost 1 base, and 7 bases lay in between. This CDR3 is built from 12 residues.

The chain couples TRBV10-3 to TRBJ2-1; D is unresolved. Germline CDR1 reads ENHRY; CDR2 reads SYGVKD. There are 17 residues in the CDR3. V lost 3 bases and J 5 bases, leaving 20 bases between the germline ends. The CDR3 sequence is CAISESRTPVFNNEQFF. The CDR3 nucleotides read TGTGCCATCAGTGAATCCCGAACACCAGTTTTCAACAATGAGCAGTTCTTC.

V usage is TRBV10-3 and J usage is TRBJ1-2; weak D call: TRBD1 (6 bases). CDR1 and CDR2 from the germline V gene are ENHRY and SYGVKD. Trimming pared 2 bases from V and 4 bases from J, leaving 14 bases between. The CDR3 runs to 15 residues. CDR3 DNA sequence: TGTGCCATCAGTGAGGAGCCAGGGGTCGGCTATGGCTACACCTTC. Amino acid sequence: CAISEEPGVGYGYTF.

This chain joins TRBV5-1 and TRBJ1-5; D is unclear. This CDR3 is 13 amino acids long. Germline values: CDR1 SGHRS, CDR2 YFSETQ. V was cut by 1 base and J by 7 bases, with 9 bases left in between. CDR3 bases: TGCGCCAGCAGCTTGTTCCCGGAGCAGCCCCAGCATTTT. Translating gives CASSLFPEQPQHF.

This chain connects TRBV30 to TRBJ1-4; D gene uncertain. The CDR3 length is 15 residues. The V gene lost 5 bases and the J gene lost 4 bases, with 17 bases spanning the gap. CDR1 and CDR2 from the germline V gene are GTSNPN and SVGIG (reference sequence). DNA of the CDR3: TGTGCCTGGGACCGCACCGGGATGGATAATGAAAAACTGTTTTTT. Amino acid sequence: CAWDRTGMDNEKLFF.

This chain uses TRBV5-1 with TRBJ2-7; weak D call: TRBD1 (6 bases). Looked up from germline, CDR1 is SGHRS and CDR2 is YFSETQ. Deletions cut 6 bases from V and 1 base from J, with 20 bases between. This CDR3 has 16 amino acids. The DNA of the CDR3 is TGCGCCAGCAACACAAATCCGGGACAACTTTCCTACGAGCAGTACTTC. Translated: CASNTNPGQLSYEQYF.

This clone was counted a single time. The chain is built from TRBV28 and TRBJ1-2; D uncertain. V was cut by 9 bases and J by 5 bases, with 13 bases left in between. In germline, CDR1 is MDHEN, CDR2 SYDVKM. The CDR3 is made up of 12 amino acids. CDR3 sequence: CASTLTGYGYTF. The CDR3 DNA is TGTGCCAGTACTTTAACGGGATATGGCTACACCTTC.

In this sample, this clone turned up once. The chain recombines TRBV19 with TRBJ1-6, with 9 bases aligning to TRBD1. V shed 8 bases and J 0 bases; nucleotides not matched to a gene: 8. The CDR3 runs to 17 residues. Germline loops: CDR1 LNHDA, CDR2 SQIVND (reference sequence). The CDR3 spells CASRDRVFSSYNSPLHF. CDR3 nucleotides: TGTGCCAGTCGGGACAGGGTTTTCAGCTCCTATAATTCACCCCTCCACTTT.

The gene calls are TRBV3-1 (or the pseudogene TRBV3-2) and TRBJ2-2; 15 bases map to TRBD2. CDR3 length: 18 residues. From germline, CDR1 is LGHDT and CDR2 YNNKEL (reference sequence). V trimming: 5 bases; J trimming: 3 bases; junction bases outside the gene matches: 7. The CDR3 loop is CASSAGTSGRRDTGELFF. In DNA form, the CDR3 reads TGTGCCAGCAGCGCAGGGACTAGCGGGAGGAGGGACACCGGGGAGCTGTTTTTT.